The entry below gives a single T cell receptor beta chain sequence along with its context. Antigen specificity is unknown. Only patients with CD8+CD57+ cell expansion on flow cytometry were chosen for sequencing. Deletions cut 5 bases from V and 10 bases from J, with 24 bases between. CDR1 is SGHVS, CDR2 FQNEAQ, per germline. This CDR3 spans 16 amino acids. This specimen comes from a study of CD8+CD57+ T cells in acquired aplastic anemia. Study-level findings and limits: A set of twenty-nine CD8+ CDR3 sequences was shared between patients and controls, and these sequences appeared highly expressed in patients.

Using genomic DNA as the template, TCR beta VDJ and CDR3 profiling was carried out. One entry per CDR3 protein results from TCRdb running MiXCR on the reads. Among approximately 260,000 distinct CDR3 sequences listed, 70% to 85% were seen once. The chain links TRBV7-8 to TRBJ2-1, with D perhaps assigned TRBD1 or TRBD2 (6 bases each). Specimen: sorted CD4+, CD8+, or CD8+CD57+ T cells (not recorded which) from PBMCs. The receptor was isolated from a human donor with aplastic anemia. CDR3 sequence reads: CASSLGGGTGPEEQFF. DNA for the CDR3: TGTGCCAGCAGCCTGGGGGGCGGAACCGGTCCGGAGGAGCAGTTCTTC.